These 6 T cell receptor beta chains were all obtained from the same sample, sequenced in a study of response to subunit inactivated influenza vaccine. TCRdb recomputed calls from the RT-PCR reads with MiXCR, one row per CDR3 protein. The sample records under 200,000 distinct CDR3 sequences, about 10% being singletons. The sequences come from CD8+ T cells sorted from PBMCs, collected less than 30 months after vaccination. The receptors here all came from a man aged 50 to 69 who received an inactivated influenza vaccine.

V usage is TRBV28 and J usage is TRBJ2-2, with D tentatively TRBD2 (6 bases). Trimming shortened V by 5 bases and J by 1 base, and 17 bases separated the two germline ends. Germline V gene lookup returns CDR1 MDHEN and CDR2 SYDVKM. The CDR3 spans 17 residues. The CDR3 nucleotides are TGTGCCAGCAGTCCAGCCCTTAGGCGGGGGAACACCGGGGAGCTGTTTTTT. Amino acids: CASSPALRRGNTGELFF. Drawing the rest from reference TRBV28 and TRBJ2-2, the complete variable domain is DVKVTQSSRYLVKRTGEKVFLECVQDMDHENMFWYRQDPGLGLRLIYFSYDVKMKEKGDIPEGYSVSREKKERFSLILESASTNQTSMYLCASSPALRRGNTGELFFGEGSRLTVL.

This clonotype was counted ten times or more. This chain joins TRBV12-3 or TRBV12-4 and TRBJ2-3; D is perhaps TRBD2 (5 bases). Trimming shortened V by 4 bases and J by 4 bases, and 15 bases separated the two germline ends. This CDR3 is built from 15 residues. CDR3 sequence reads: CASSSTRDGADTQYF. In DNA form, the CDR3 reads TGTGCCAGCAGTTCTACTAGGGATGGGGCAGATACGCAGTATTTT.

This clonotype was seen more than once but under ten times. J is TRBJ2-5 and V is TRBV4-1; 10 bases agree with TRBD1. Per the germline V gene, CDR1 is MGHRA and CDR2 is YSYEKL. V was clipped by 3 bases and J by 5 bases; unmatched bases: 6. This CDR3 region has 15 residues. CDR3: CASSQDRGSGETQYF. The CDR3 bases are TGCGCCAGCAGCCAGGACAGGGGGTCGGGCGAGACCCAGTACTTC.

The rearrangement links TRBV14 to TRBJ2-3, with D hard to call. The CDR3 extends over 15 amino acids. Germline CDR1 and CDR2: SGHDN and FVKESK. Trimming removed 0 bases from V and 0 bases from J, with 7 bases in between. CDR3 in amino acids: CASSQDSRSTDTQYF. CDR3 bases: TGTGCCAGCAGCCAAGATTCCAGAAGCACAGATACGCAGTATTTT.

This clonotype was seen many times. The genes are TRBV7-2 and TRBJ2-7; D is ambiguous. Per the germline V gene, CDR1 is SGHTA and CDR2 is FQGNSA. V lost 1 base and J 5 bases, leaving 9 bases between the germline ends. This CDR3 is built from 13 residues. CDR3 residues: CASSLGPPHEQYF. The CDR3 nucleotides are TGTGCCAGCAGCTTAGGACCCCCCCACGAGCAGTACTTC.

This clonotype showed up many times. This chain uses TRBV6-1 with TRBJ1-5; TRBD1 matches at 7 bases. The CDR3 contains 14 residues. The germline V gene has CDR1 MNHNS and CDR2 SASEGT. V shed 3 bases, J shed 2 bases, and the junction held 1 base outside the gene matches. The CDR3 loop is CASSDTGGNQPQHF. The CDR3 nucleotides are TGTGCCAGCAGTGACACAGGGGGCAATCAGCCCCAGCATTTT.